These 29 T cell receptor beta chains were all obtained from the same sample, sequenced in a study of OX40 agonist ivuxolimab in advanced cancers. The assay was immunoSEQ multiplex PCR, and TCRdb's table has in-frame clones only and misses some. The table has about 43,000 clones, more than 80% seen once; the top ten hold over 3.5%. Sample: CD4+ or CD8+ T cells sorted from blood, taken in a trial of the OX40 agonist ivuxolimab. The receptors derive from an adult with an advanced solid tumor such as melanoma, head and neck, liver or kidney cancer.

The chain has TRBV5-1 and TRBJ2-3; TRBD1 matches 8 bases. CDR1 is SGHRS, CDR2 YFSETQ, per germline. This CDR3 contains 14 residues. Unmatched junction bases numbered 3, after V lost 5 bases and J lost 1 base. The CDR3: CASSGTGRTDTQYF. As DNA, the CDR3 is TGCGCCAGCAGTGGGACAGGCCGCACAGATACGCAGTATTTT.

The V call is TRBV6-1, the J call TRBJ1-1; D perhaps matches TRBD1 (5 bases). V was pared by 4 bases and J by 2 bases, with 11 bases between. Germline V gives CDR1 MNHNS, CDR2 SASEGT. CDR3 length: 14 residues. The DNA of the CDR3 is TGTGCCAGCAGTGCGACAGACACCAACACTGAAGCTTTCTTT. It encodes CASSATDTNTEAFF.

V gene TRBV6-5 combines with J gene TRBJ1-6; 8 positions agree with TRBD1. The trim removed 6 bases at V and 7 bases at J, leaving 5 bases unmatched. This CDR3 comprises 14 residues. The V gene's germline CDR1 is MNHEY and CDR2 SVGAGI. CDR3 in amino acids: CASREQGVNSPLHF. The CDR3 DNA is TGTGCCAGCAGGGAACAGGGGGTAAATTCACCCCTCCACTTT.

V usage is TRBV9 and J usage is TRBJ2-7; D unclear. This CDR3 is 14 amino acids long. Trimming took off 0 bases at V and 0 bases at J, with 7 bases between the two ends. The germline gives CDR1 SGDLS, CDR2 YYNGEE. CDR3 in DNA: TGTGCCAGCAGCGTAGCTTACACCTCCTACGAGCAGTACTTC. Translated, it gives CASSVAYTSYEQYF.

The rearrangement uses TRBV19 and TRBJ2-7; no definite D call. V lost 8 bases to trimming and J lost 0 bases, with 8 bases between them. This CDR3 is 12 amino acids long. Germline CDR1 and CDR2: LNHDA and SQIVND (reference sequence). In DNA, the CDR3 is TGTGCCAGTGCAGGAAGCTCCTACGAGCAGTACTTC. It is translated as CASAGSSYEQYF.

The chain links TRBV5-1 to TRBJ2-1; D is perhaps TRBD1 (6 bases). V shed 2 bases and J shed 1 base, with 10 bases lying between them. Germline CDR1 SGHRS, CDR2 YFSETQ. The CDR3 spans 15 residues. The CDR3 spells CASSLRQGSYNEQFF. CDR3 bases: TGCGCCAGCAGCTTAAGGCAGGGGTCCTACAATGAGCAGTTCTTC.

The rearrangement links TRBV5-1 to TRBJ2-5, with D perhaps matching TRBD1 (5 bases). Looked up from germline, CDR1 is SGHRS and CDR2 is YFSETQ. The CDR3 is made up of 14 amino acids. The V end was cut by 0 bases, the J end by 3 bases, with 9 bases between. The CDR3 sequence: CASSLAGIEETQYF. CDR3 DNA sequence: TGCGCCAGCAGCTTGGCAGGGATCGAAGAGACCCAGTACTTC. Combining the CDR3 with reference TRBV5-1 and TRBJ2-5 gives the whole variable domain KAGVTQTPRYLIKTRGQQVTLSCSPISGHRSVSWYQQTPGQGLQFLFEYFSETQRNKGNFPGRFSGRQFSNSRSEMNVSTLELGDSALYLCASSLAGIEETQYFGPGTRLLVL.

The chain uses TRBV11-2 and TRBJ2-7, with a tentative D call TRBD2 (5 bases). The ends were cut back, 2 bases at V and 2 bases at J, with 10 bases in the middle. The length of the CDR3 is 14 residues. Germline V gives CDR1 SGHAT, CDR2 FQNNGV. The CDR3 DNA follows: TGTGCCAGCAGCTTACAAGCGGCCACCTACGAGCAGTACTTC. Translation gives CASSLQAATYEQYF.

The J gene is TRBJ2-2, the V gene TRBV27; no definite D call. CDR3 length equals 11 residues. Per germline, CDR1 MNHEY and CDR2 SMNVEV (reference sequence). Trimming took off 8 bases at V and 5 bases at J, with 6 bases between the two ends. CDR3 sequence reads: CASARTGELFF. In DNA form, the CDR3 reads TGTGCCAGCGCCCGGACCGGGGAGCTGTTTTTT.

The chain couples TRBV19 to TRBJ1-5; D unclear. V lost 3 bases and J lost 5, with 5 bases in between. The CDR3 runs to 12 residues. Germline assignment: CDR1 LNHDA and CDR2 SQIVND (reference sequence). This CDR3 is CASSIADQPQHF. The CDR3 DNA sequence: TGTGCCAGTAGTATCGCGGATCAGCCCCAGCATTTT.

This sequence joins TRBV19 and TRBJ1-3; D is unclear. Trimming removed 3 bases from V and 2 bases from J, with 8 bases in between. The CDR3 extends over 14 amino acids. Germline V CDR1 and CDR2: LNHDA, SQIVND (reference sequence). CDR3 sequence reads: CASSIVRAGNTIYF. CDR3 sequence (DNA): TGTGCCAGTAGTATCGTGCGAGCTGGAAACACCATATATTTT.

This clone was seen just once. Other DNA sequences in this sample translate to the same CDR3. The rearrangement uses TRBV7-2 and TRBJ2-5; D is unresolved. The CDR3 has 13 residues. Germline-derived CDR1 and CDR2 are SGHTA and FQGNSA. The V gene lost 2 bases and the J gene lost 4 bases, with 8 bases spanning the gap. The CDR3 nucleotides read TGTGCCAGCAGCTTAACCGATGGAGAGACCCAGTACTTC. Translated, it gives CASSLTDGETQYF.

By share of the sample, this clone is medium-sized (0.01 to 0.1%). The chain recombines TRBV4-1 with TRBJ1-5, with a tentative D call TRBD1 (5 bases). The CDR3 runs 16 residues. From germline, CDR1 is MGHRA and CDR2 YSYEKL. The V end lost 1 base, the J end lost 4 bases, and 14 bases lay between the germline ends. The chain's CDR3 is CASSQGSRRENQPQHF. The CDR3 DNA is TGCGCCAGCAGCCAAGGAAGTCGCAGGGAAAATCAGCCCCAGCATTTT.

The chain is built from TRBV7-9 and TRBJ2-3, with 9 bases aligning to TRBD1. J gave up 7 bases and V 5 bases, and 16 bases lay outside the gene matches. CDR3 length equals 17 residues. Germline CDR1 is SEHNR and CDR2 is FQNEAQ (reference sequence). CDR3 nucleotides: TGTGCCAGCAGCCCGGGGACAGGGACCTGGGTTTTGTATACGCAGTATTTT. Translating gives CASSPGTGTWVLYTQYF.

The table lists this clone with a few counts. The chain links TRBV5-4 to TRBJ1-2; D gene uncertain. CDR3 length equals 12 residues. Germline-derived CDR1 and CDR2 are SGHNT and YYREEE (reference sequence). Deletions cut 1 base from V and 2 bases from J, with 3 bases between. The CDR3 DNA reads TGTGCCAGCAGCTTGCAGAACTATGGCTACACCTTC. It translates to CASSLQNYGYTF.

The chain has TRBV2 and TRBJ2-1; 13 bases agree with TRBD2. Germline trimming cut 7 bases from V and 7 bases from J; bases unmatched to any gene: 7. CDR1 and CDR2 (germline): SNHLY, FYNNEI. The CDR3 extends over 15 amino acids. The CDR3 nucleotides are TGTGCCAGCACCCCAAAGGGACTAGCGGGGAATGAGCAGTTCTTC. It specifies CASTPKGLAGNEQFF.

This clone was seen more than once but under ten times. The gene calls are TRBV29-1 and TRBJ2-1, with unresolved D. CDR3 length equals 13 residues. CDR1 and CDR2 from the germline V gene are SQVTM and ANQGSEA. V dropped 6 bases and J dropped 0 bases, with 9 bases sitting between them. CDR3 protein: CSVSSSSYNEQFF. CDR3 sequence (DNA): TGCAGCGTAAGCAGCAGCTCCTACAATGAGCAGTTCTTC.

This clone was counted a few times. V is TRBV6-5 and J is TRBJ1-2, with D maybe TRBD1 (6 bases). V was shortened by 6 bases and J by 10 bases, with 18 bases between the two germline ends. This CDR3 spans 13 amino acids. Germline V CDR1 and CDR2: MNHEY, SVGAGI. The CDR3 here is CASRPTGGIDYTF. The CDR3 DNA sequence: TGTGCCAGCAGGCCGACAGGAGGAATCGACTACACCTTC.

V is TRBV7-9 and J is TRBJ2-1, with a weak D call TRBD2 (5 bases). The CDR3 sequence is 12 residues long. Trimming shortened V by 5 bases and J by 9 bases, and 11 bases separated the two germline ends. Germline CDR1 reads SEHNR; CDR2 reads FQNEAQ (reference sequence). CDR3 nucleotide sequence: TGTGCCAGCAGCCCCGACTATGGTGAGCAGTTCTTC. Protein product: CASSPDYGEQFF.

The chain has TRBV30 and TRBJ2-1; 7 positions agree with TRBD2. CDR1 is GTSNPN, CDR2 SVGIG, per germline (reference sequence). J was trimmed by 7 bases and V by 8 bases; bases with no gene match: 14. The CDR3 has 14 amino acids. The CDR3 reads CAGKAAGASNEQFF. The DNA for the CDR3 is TGTGCCGGAAAAGCGGCGGGAGCGTCGAATGAGCAGTTCTTC.

This clone was detected once. This sequence joins TRBV6-1 and TRBJ1-5, with D unresolved. Germline V gene data show CDR1 as MNHNS and CDR2 as SASEGT. V lost 4 bases and J lost 4, with 11 bases in between. The CDR3 totals 14 residues. CDR3 loop: CASSGGFRNQPQHF. Written as DNA, the CDR3 is TGTGCCAGCAGTGGAGGGTTCCGGAATCAGCCCCAGCATTTT.

The chain employs TRBV11-2 and TRBJ1-2; the D is unclear. Trimming cost V 0 bases and J 8 bases, with 19 bases left between them. The germline CDR1 and CDR2 sequences are SGHAT and FQNNGV. The CDR3 has 16 residues. CDR3 coding DNA: TGTGCCAGCAGCTTAGAGTGGCAAACCCCCGGGGTCGGCTACACCTTC. Translating gives CASSLEWQTPGVGYTF.

This clone was detected a few times. The gene calls are TRBV4-2 and TRBJ1-5, with D possibly TRBD1 on 5 matching bases. V lost 2 bases and J lost 3, with 11 bases in between. The CDR3 sequence is 15 residues long. From germline, CDR1 is LGHNA and CDR2 YNFKEQ. CDR3 residues: CASSQTGQDNQPQHF. The CDR3 region has the DNA TGTGCCAGCAGCCAAACGGGGCAGGACAATCAGCCCCAGCATTTT.

This chain uses TRBV10-2 with TRBJ2-3; the match to TRBD2 covers 10 bases. CDR1 is WSHSY, CDR2 SAAADI, per germline. V shed 3 bases, J shed 7 bases, and the junction held 1 base outside the gene matches. There are 13 residues in the CDR3. The CDR3 DNA sequence: TGCGCCAGCAGTGAACTAGCGGGATATACGCAGTATTTT. Its translation is CASSELAGYTQYF.

This chain joins TRBV11-2 and TRBJ2-3; 7 positions match TRBD1. The J segment lost 5 bases and the V segment lost 5 bases, leaving 13 bases of the junction unmatched. CDR3 length: 16 residues. Germline CDR1 SGHAT, CDR2 FQNNGV. The CDR3 region has the DNA TGTGCCAGCAGCCGCCAGCGACAGGGCGTAGGAGATACGCAGTATTTT. Translating gives CASSRQRQGVGDTQYF.

The chain carries TRBV2 and TRBJ2-3; no clear D. V gave up 2 bases and J gave up 8 bases, with 11 bases separating them. Germline values: CDR1 SNHLY, CDR2 FYNNEI. CDR3 length: 13 amino acids. This chain's CDR3 is CASSERFISTQYF. Here the CDR3 DNA reads TGTGCCAGCAGTGAACGTTTTATCTCTACGCAGTATTTT.

This clone was counted once. This sequence joins TRBV29-1 and TRBJ1-2; 7 bases agree with TRBD1. Germline V lookup: CDR1 SQVTM, CDR2 ANQGSEA. J was trimmed by 7 bases and V by 0 bases; bases with no gene match: 8. The CDR3 runs to 14 residues. The CDR3 DNA reads as TGCAGCGTTGAAGAGGGACAGACCAGGGCTGGCTACACCTTC. This translates into CSVEEGQTRAGYTF.

V is TRBV5-8 and J is TRBJ2-6; D gene ambiguous. V lost 7 bases and J 0 bases, leaving 11 bases between the germline ends. The CDR3 length is 15 residues. In germline, CDR1 is SGHTS, CDR2 YDEGEE. The CDR3 DNA reads as TGTGCCAGCCGTCAAGGCGGCTCTGGGGCCAACGTCCTGACTTTC. Translated, it gives CASRQGGSGANVLTF.

The chain joins TRBV5-4 to TRBJ1-2; a possible D gene is TRBD1 (5 bases). The CDR3 is made up of 14 amino acids. Trimming removed 4 bases from V and 2 bases from J, with 12 bases in between. CDR1 SGHNT and CDR2 YYREEE come from the germline V gene (reference sequence). The CDR3 region has the DNA TGTGCCAGCAGCCCAGGGACGGCGAACTATGGCTACACCTTC. Translated, it gives CASSPGTANYGYTF.